This T cell receptor beta chain stems from a study of blood T cell repertoires in COVID-19. On the study more broadly: Collection of acute and convalescent COVID-19 samples took place in the United States, Italy and Spain.

Enrollment of patients from Seattle took place during active infection, with longitudinal follow-up. CDR1 is MNHEY, CDR2 SVGAGI, per germline. The CDR3 has 16 amino acids. Trimming shortened V by 0 bases and J by 0 bases, and 9 bases separated the two germline ends. How the authors handled the data: Nucleated cell number was recorded as an estimate derived from reference gene primer amplification. The table came from immunoSEQ multiplex PCR; TCRdb's copy has only in-frame clones and leaves some out. That table supplies the V and J calls and clone size; D and trimming were determined from the DNA. The data contain 250,000 to 400,000 clones, around 90% of them singletons.

The sequence came from a woman under 40 with COVID-19, enrolled during active disease. The chain employs TRBV6-5 and TRBJ1-3; D not resolved. Material for sequencing was peripheral blood. CDR3 loop: CASSYSAPSSGNTIYF. For the CDR3, the DNA is TGTGCCAGCAGTTACTCGGCTCCCAGCTCTGGAAACACCATATATTTT.